In this sample, the clone carrying this T cell receptor beta chain turned up a few times. Its antigen is unknown. The data belong to a study of breast tumors, draining lymph nodes, adjacent tissues. Findings and limits, study-wide: That most tumor T cells come from lymph nodes remained unproven.

CDR3 length equals 18 residues. CDR1 and CDR2 from the germline V gene are SGHVS and FNYEAQ. The V and J ends lost 1 base and 0 bases respectively, with 16 bases between them. TCRdb ran MiXCR on the multiplex PCR reads and lists one entry per CDR3 protein. The sample has under 300,000 distinct CDR3 sequences, approximately 36% seen once. The lymph nodes were axillary draining lymph nodes from breast cancer patients. This rearrangement joins TRBV7-6 to TRBJ2-1; weak D call: TRBD1 (5 bases). The TCR comes from a female donor with breast cancer. Some clones in this sample may be carry-over from other donors' samples. Sequencing used axillary lymph node tissue. Written as DNA, the CDR3 is TGTGCCAGCAGCTTAGGCCCAGGGATGGGAAGCTCCTACAATGAGCAGTTCTTC. It is translated as CASSLGPGMGSSYNEQFF.